The source of this TCR beta chain is a study of regulatory T cells in long-lasting Graves disease. Arm-PCR with iRepertoire HTBI primers amplified the CDR3 regions for these TCR beta libraries. TCRdb reprocessed the multiplex PCR reads with MiXCR, giving one entry per CDR3 protein. Of 450,000 to 600,000 distinct CDR3 sequences detected, approximately 12% appear once; the ten largest clones hold 10%. V lost 6 bases and J lost 2, with 11 bases in between. In germline, CDR1 is ENHRY, CDR2 SYGVKD. The CDR3 length is 13 residues. There are many counts of this clonotype. Time point of the sample: newly diagnosed GD, antithyroid drugs for less than 3 months. PBMCs provided the RNA from which the TCR library was made. Approximately 9.6 milliliters of peripheral blood were drawn into EDTA tubes. A further study also used this sample, focusing on T cells in Graves' hyperthyroidism and ophthalmopathy. That publication notes: HTBI primers were the set used in a first-round RT-PCR of the TCR CDR3. Ophthalmopathy and stable hyperthyroidism were separated by a 13 V-J model.

The gene calls are TRBV10-3 and TRBJ2-7; D remains unclear. Source: peripheral blood mononuclear cells (PBMCs), taken at new diagnosis, from a patient treated with antithyroid drugs. The receptor's source is a man aged 25-45 years with Graves disease. In nucleotides, the CDR3 is TGTGCCATCAGGAGGTACAACACCTACGAGCAGTACTTC. Translated: CAIRRYNTYEQYF.